This T cell receptor beta chain was sequenced for a study of T cell responses to AZD1222 COVID-19 vaccine. Points from the study as a whole: Among the donors, most were white British and more were female, and clonal diversity was possibly underestimated. Spike was spanned by vaccine-associated CD4 TCRs, with dominance at 160-218 and 743-854. The study found Spike-specific TCR breadth and depth rose after two AZD1222 doses.

Repertoires were generated with immunoSEQ multiplex PCR, while TCRdb's copy carries only in-frame clones and drops some. The table lists 110,000 to 150,000 clones, approximately 83% of them singletons. About this clone: Its antigen is unknown.

The ends were cut back, 6 bases at V and 6 bases at J, with 27 bases in the middle. The length of the CDR3 is 18 residues. Germline V gene lookup returns CDR1 MDHEN and CDR2 SYDVKM. The material sequenced was peripheral blood, taken on day 0 of AZD1222 vaccination. This sequence joins TRBV28 and TRBJ2-1; D may match TRBD1 or TRBD2 (6 bases each). The clonotype comes from an adult in good health. CDR3 DNA: TGTGCCAGCAGGACCTCTTGGGCGGCTGGACAGCGGGTCAATGAGCAGTTCTTC. Translating gives CASRTSWAAGQRVNEQFF.